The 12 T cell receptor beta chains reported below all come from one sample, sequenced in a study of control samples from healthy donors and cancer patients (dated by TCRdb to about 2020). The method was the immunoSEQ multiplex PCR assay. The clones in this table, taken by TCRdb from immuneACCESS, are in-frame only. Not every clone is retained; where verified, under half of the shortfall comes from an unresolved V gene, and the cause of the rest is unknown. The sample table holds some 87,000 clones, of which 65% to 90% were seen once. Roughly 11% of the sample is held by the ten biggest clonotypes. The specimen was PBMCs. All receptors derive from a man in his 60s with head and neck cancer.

CDR3: CASNPGSQETQYF. CDR3 nucleotides: TGTGCCAGCAACCCAGGGAGCCAAGAGACCCAGTACTTC. The J gene is TRBJ2-5, the V gene TRBV6-2 or TRBV6-3; D possibly matches TRBD1 or TRBD2 (5 bases each). From germline, CDR1 is MNHEY and CDR2 SVGEGT. The CDR3 covers 13 residues. V was cut by 7 bases and J by 1 base, with 10 bases left in between.

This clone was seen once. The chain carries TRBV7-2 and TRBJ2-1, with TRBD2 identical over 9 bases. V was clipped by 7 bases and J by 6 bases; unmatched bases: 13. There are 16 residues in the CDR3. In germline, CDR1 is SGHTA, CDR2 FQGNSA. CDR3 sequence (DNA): TGTGCCAGCACCGCGGGGGGGACTATAAACACCAATGAGCAGTTCTTC. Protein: CASTAGGTINTNEQFF.

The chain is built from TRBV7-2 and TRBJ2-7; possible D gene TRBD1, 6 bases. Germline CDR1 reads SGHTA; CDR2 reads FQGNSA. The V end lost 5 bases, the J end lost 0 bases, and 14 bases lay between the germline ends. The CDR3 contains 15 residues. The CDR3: CASSPSAGVSYEQYF. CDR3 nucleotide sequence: TGTGCCAGCAGCCCTTCGGCAGGGGTCTCCTACGAGCAGTACTTC. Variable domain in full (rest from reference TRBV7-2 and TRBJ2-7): GAGVSQSPSNKVTEKGKDVELRCDPISGHTALYWYRQSLGQGLEFLIYFQGNSAPDKSGLPSDRFSAERTGGSVSTLTIQRTQQEDSAVYLCASSPSAGVSYEQYFGPGTRLTVT.

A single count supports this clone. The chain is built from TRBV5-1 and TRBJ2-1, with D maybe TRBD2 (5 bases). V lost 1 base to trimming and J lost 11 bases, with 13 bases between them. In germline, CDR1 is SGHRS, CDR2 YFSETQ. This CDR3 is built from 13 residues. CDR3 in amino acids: CASSLTGSLQQFF. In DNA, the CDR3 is TGCGCCAGCAGCTTGACGGGGAGCCTCCAGCAGTTCTTC.

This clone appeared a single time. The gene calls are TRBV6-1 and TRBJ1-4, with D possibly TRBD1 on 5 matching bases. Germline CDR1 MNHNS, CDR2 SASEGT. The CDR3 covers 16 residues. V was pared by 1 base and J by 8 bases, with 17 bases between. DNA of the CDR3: TGTGCCAGCAGTGAAGTAAGGGGTCGCGGACGGGAAAAACTGTTTTTT. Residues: CASSEVRGRGREKLFF.

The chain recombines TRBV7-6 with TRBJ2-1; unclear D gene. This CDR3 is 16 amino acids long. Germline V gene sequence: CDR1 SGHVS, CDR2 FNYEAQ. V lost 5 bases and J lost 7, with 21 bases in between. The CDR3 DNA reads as TGTGCCAGCAGCCCCCCAGGCGGTGGGGTAGGGAATGAGCAGTTCTTC. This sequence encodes CASSPPGGGVGNEQFF.

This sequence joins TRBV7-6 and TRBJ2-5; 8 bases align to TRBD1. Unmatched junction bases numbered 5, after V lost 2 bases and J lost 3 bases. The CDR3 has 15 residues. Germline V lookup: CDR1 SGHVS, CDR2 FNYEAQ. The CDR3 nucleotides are TGTGCCAGCAGCTTATCGACGACAGGGGAAGAGACCCAGTACTTC. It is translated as CASSLSTTGEETQYF.

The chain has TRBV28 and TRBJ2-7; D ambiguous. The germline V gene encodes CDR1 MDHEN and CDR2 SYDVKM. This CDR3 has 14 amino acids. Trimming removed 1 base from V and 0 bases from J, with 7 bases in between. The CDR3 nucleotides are TGTGCCAGCAGTTTATTTGTCAGCTCCTACGAGCAGTACTTC. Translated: CASSLFVSSYEQYF.

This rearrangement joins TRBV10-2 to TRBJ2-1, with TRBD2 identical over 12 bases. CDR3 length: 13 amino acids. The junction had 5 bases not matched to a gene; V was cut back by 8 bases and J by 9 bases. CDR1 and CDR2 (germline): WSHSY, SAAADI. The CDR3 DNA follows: TGCGCCAGCCTACTAGCGGGAGGAGGTGAGCAGTTCTTC. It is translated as CASLLAGGGEQFF.

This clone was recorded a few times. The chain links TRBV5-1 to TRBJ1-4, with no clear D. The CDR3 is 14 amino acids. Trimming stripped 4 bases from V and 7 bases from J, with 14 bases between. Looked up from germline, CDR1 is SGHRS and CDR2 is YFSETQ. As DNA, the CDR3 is TGCGCCAGCAGCCGGGAGGGCGGTCCTGAAAAACTGTTTTTT. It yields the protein CASSREGGPEKLFF.

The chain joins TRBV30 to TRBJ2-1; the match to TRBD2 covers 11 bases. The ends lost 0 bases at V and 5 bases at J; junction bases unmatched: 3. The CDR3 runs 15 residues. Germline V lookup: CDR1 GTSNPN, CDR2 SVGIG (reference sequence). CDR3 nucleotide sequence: TGTGCCTGGAGTGTTGGGACTAGCGGTAACAATGAGCAGTTCTTC. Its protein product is CAWSVGTSGNNEQFF. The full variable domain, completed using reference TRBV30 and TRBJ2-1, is SQTIHQWPATLVQPVGSPLSLECTVEGTSNPNLYWYRQAAGRGLQLLFYSVGIGQISSEVPQNLSASRPQDRQFILSSKKLLLSDSGFYLCAWSVGTSGNNEQFFGPGTRLTVL.

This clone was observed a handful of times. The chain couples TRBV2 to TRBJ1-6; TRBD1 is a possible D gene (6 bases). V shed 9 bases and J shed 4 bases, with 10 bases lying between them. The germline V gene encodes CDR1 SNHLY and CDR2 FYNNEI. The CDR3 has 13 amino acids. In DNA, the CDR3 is TGTGCCAGTCGACAGGATTATAATTCACCCCTCCACTTT. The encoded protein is CASRQDYNSPLHF. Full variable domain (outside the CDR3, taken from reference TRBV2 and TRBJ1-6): EPEVTQTPSHQVTQMGQEVILRCVPISNHLYFYWYRQILGQKVEFLVSFYNNEISEKSEIFDDQFSVERPDGSNFTLKIRSTKLEDSAMYFCASRQDYNSPLHFGNGTRLTVT.